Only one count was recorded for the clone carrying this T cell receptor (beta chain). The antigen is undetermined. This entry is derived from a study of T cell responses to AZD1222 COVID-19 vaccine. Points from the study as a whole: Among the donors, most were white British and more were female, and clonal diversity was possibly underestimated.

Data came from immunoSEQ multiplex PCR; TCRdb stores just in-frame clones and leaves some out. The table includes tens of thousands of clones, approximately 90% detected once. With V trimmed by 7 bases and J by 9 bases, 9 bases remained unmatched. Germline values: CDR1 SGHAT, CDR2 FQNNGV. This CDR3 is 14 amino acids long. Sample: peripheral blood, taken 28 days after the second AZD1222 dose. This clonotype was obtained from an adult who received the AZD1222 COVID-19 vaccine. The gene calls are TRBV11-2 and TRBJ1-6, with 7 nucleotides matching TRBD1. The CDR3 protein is CASTLTGVGSPLHF. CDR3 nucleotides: TGTGCCAGCACCCTCACAGGGGTGGGTTCACCCCTCCACTTT.